The present entry profiles one T cell receptor (beta chain) with its context. This entry comes from a study of blood T cells in healthy people across ages. Germline-derived CDR1 and CDR2 are GTSNPN and SVGIG (reference sequence). This CDR3 contains 15 residues. The J segment lost 0 bases and the V segment lost 5 bases, leaving 4 bases of the junction unmatched. A J-beta primer mix and a sample-barcoded 5' primer were used in a second PCR of about 7 to 12 cycles. One entry per CDR3 protein, called by TCRdb with MiXCR from the 5' RACE reads. The repertoire has roughly 1,500,000 distinct CDR3 sequences, around 42% of them found once; the top ten carry under 8%. Drawn from each donor were roughly 9.4 milliliters of peripheral blood.

This clonotype originated in a woman aged 18-35 years in good health. The sample consisted of blood. This chain joins TRBV30 and TRBJ2-3, with 11 bases fitting TRBD2. CDR3 DNA: TGTGCCTGGGGACTAGCGGGTCCTAGCACAGATACGCAGTATTTT. Protein sequence: CAWGLAGPSTDTQYF.